This T cell receptor beta chain was captured in a study of cytotoxic CD8 clonotypes in ibrutinib-treated CLL. The source of roughly 2.1 micrograms of genomic DNA for TCR beta libraries was cryopreserved PBMCs. This clone has only one observation. Its specificity is unknown. Study-level results: Patients showed higher baseline clonality than age-matched healthy donors, and it tracked circulating CD8+ T-cell counts.

Using immunoSEQ multiplex PCR, the repertoire was profiled, and TCRdb retains in-frame clones only, with some absent. The table has 300,000 to 350,000 clones, about 77% seen once. Trimming took 7 bases from V and 0 from J; bases not matched to a gene: 8. This CDR3 contains 15 residues. CDR1 SGHRS and CDR2 YFSETQ come from the germline V gene. The receptor was derived from a human donor with chronic lymphocytic leukemia. This material consisted of PBMCs, taken before ibrutinib treatment. The chain links TRBV5-1 to TRBJ2-3; 7 bases are a match to TRBD2. The CDR3 DNA sequence: TGCGCCAGCTGCCCCGGGGGGAGTAGCACAGATACGCAGTATTTT. Protein product: CASCPGGSSTDTQYF.